Listed below are T cell receptor beta chains from one sample, sequenced in a study of identical twins. TCRdb ran MiXCR on the 5' RACE reads and lists one entry per CDR3 protein. The table lists approximately 890,000 distinct CDR3 sequences, approximately 13% of them singletons. In addition, the sample was reused for a study of yellow fever vaccine responses in identical twins.

Material: PBMCs. These receptors came from a woman aged 18 to 35 in good health. CDR3s include the opening cysteine and the closing phenylalanine or tryptophan. Fields, in order: D gene, V gene, J gene, clone size, CDR3 DNA, CDR3 protein. D genes are given only for firm matches. Expanded clones are given a class, and other clones once, few, many or no size at all.

>TRBD1|TRBV3-1|TRBJ1-1|many
TGTGCCAGCAGCCTCAGGGGGCAGATGAACACTGAAGCTTTCTTT
CASSLRGQMNTEAFF
>TRBD1|TRBV3-1|TRBJ1-1|few
TGTGCCAGCAGCCCATGGGACAGGCAGGATGAAGCTTTCTTT
CASSPWDRQDEAFF
>TRBD1|TRBV12-3/TRBV12-4|TRBJ1-2|few
TGTGCCAGCAGGGAGGGACAGTTCTATGGCTACACCTTC
CASREGQFYGYTF
>TRBD2|TRBV5-5|TRBJ2-1|many
TGTGCCAGCAGCTTGGCCGGCGGGGGGGCCTACAATGAGCAGTTCTTC
CASSLAGGGAYNEQFF
>TRBD2|TRBV15|TRBJ2-1|-
TGTGCCACCAGCAGGGACCCCCAAGCGGGGGGGTTTGGGGCCAATGAGCAGTTCTTC
CATSRDPQAGGFGANEQFF
>-|TRBV2|TRBJ2-1|-
TGTGCCAGCAGTGTCGATGGGTACAATGAGCAGTTCTTC
CASSVDGYNEQFF
>-|TRBV2|TRBJ1-5|-
TGTGCCAGCAGTGGAGATCATTTCAATCAGCCCCAGCATTTT
CASSGDHFNQPQHF
>-|TRBV20-1|TRBJ2-3|few
TGCAGTGCTAGAGTTTCTGGACTTTCGAAATCTAGCACAGATACGCAGTATTTT
CSARVSGLSKSSTDTQYF
>TRBD1|TRBV7-8|TRBJ1-6|-
TGTGCCAGCAGTAGGGACAGGGCTAATTCACCCCTCCACTTT
CASSRDRANSPLHF
>-|TRBV6-1|TRBJ1-1|many
TGTGCCAGCAGCCCAAACCCCGGACAGAACACTGAAGCTTTCTTT
CASSPNPGQNTEAFF
>TRBD2|TRBV28|TRBJ2-7|-
TGTGCCAGCAGTTATAGCGGGGGCCCTAGCTCCTACGAGCAGTACTTC
CASSYSGGPSSYEQYF
>-|TRBV4-1|TRBJ1-1|-
TGCGCCAGCAGCCAAGAGGTTATGGTGGTCACTGAAGCTTTCTTT
CASSQEVMVVTEAFF
>TRBD1|TRBV9|TRBJ2-2|many
TGTGCCAGCAGCCCGGGGACAGAAATTTACACCGGGGAGCTGTTTTTT
CASSPGTEIYTGELFF
>TRBD2|TRBV11-1|TRBJ2-2|few
TGTGCCAGCAGCTTAAAGGGACTAGCGGGAGGGCCAACCGGGGAGCTGTTTTTT
CASSLKGLAGGPTGELFF
>-|TRBV12-5|TRBJ2-1|few
TGTGCTAGTGGTCAGGTAAACCGGGACGCAAGTAATGAGCAGTTCTTC
CASGQVNRDASNEQFF